This TCR beta chain was recorded in a study of beta chain features in type 1 diabetes. The study, taken as a whole, reports: Fewer junction insertions and more nucleotide deletions appeared in type 1 diabetes patients. Patients with Type 1 diabetes showed moderately but significantly shorter TCRB CDR3s in all four CD4+ subsets.

What was sequenced were expressed TCRB transcripts, since all of the isolated RNA had been reverse transcribed. TCRdb keeps only in-frame clones here, not all; method: immunoSEQ multiplex PCR. The sample holds 150,000 to 190,000 clones, 7.5% to 10% seen once. Populations isolated by sorting all had purity greater than 95%. This clone was seen at least ten times. Antigen specificity is unknown. Trimming pared 4 bases from V and 0 bases from J, leaving 6 bases between. CDR3 size: 13 residues. Germline V gene sequence: CDR1 SGHDN, CDR2 FVKESK. The origin of this receptor is a man aged 18-30 years in good health. Sequencing was carried out using central memory CD4+ T cells from blood. The V and J genes are TRBV14 and TRBJ1-1; D is unclear. This CDR3 is CASSRTLNTEAFF. The CDR3 region has the DNA TGTGCCAGCAGCCGAACATTGAACACTGAAGCTTTCTTT.